The rows below give T cell receptor beta chains drawn from one sample of a study of molecular identifiers for immune sequencing clone quantification. One entry per CDR3 protein results from TCRdb running MiXCR on the PCR reads. Of tens of thousands of distinct CDR3 sequences in the sample, roughly a fifth were seen once. Input material: naive CD8+ T cells from blood, with Jurkat cell RNA spiked in. All receptors derive from a human donor in good health. Some libraries in this study had Jurkat cell RNA spiked in. The CDR3 runs from the conserved cysteine through the conserved F or W. A D gene is named only where the DNA matches it firmly. Clone size is given for some rows only: seen once, a few or many times, or a class if the clone is expanded.

CDR3aa | CDR3nt | j_gene | len | v_gene | abundance | d_gene
CASRPGQNTEAFF | TGTGCAAGTCGTCCGGGACAGAACACTGAAGCTTTCTTT | TRBJ1-1 | 13 | TRBV12-2 | many | -
CSAPDRGNEQFF | TGCAGTGCCCCGGACAGAGGCAATGAGCAGTTCTTC | TRBJ2-1 | 12 | TRBV20-1 | - | -
CASSFRAFSGNTIYF | TGTGCCAGCAGTTTCAGGGCGTTCTCTGGAAACACCATATATTTT | TRBJ1-3 | 15 | TRBV27 | many | -
CASSSDIRRTEAFF | TGTGCCAGCAGCTCGGATATCAGGCGGACTGAAGCTTTCTTT | TRBJ1-1 | 14 | TRBV7-9 | many | -
CSATWENEKLFF | TGCAGCGCCACTTGGGAGAATGAAAAACTGTTTTTT | TRBJ1-4 | 12 | TRBV29-1 | many | -
CATEAGGYEEQYF | TGTGCCACAGAAGCGGGGGGGTATGAAGAGCAGTACTTC | TRBJ2-7 | 13 | TRBV10-3 | many | TRBD2
CASSQTTDRRNQPQHF | TGCGCCAGCAGCCAGACGACCGACAGACGAAATCAGCCCCAGCATTTT | TRBJ1-5 | 16 | TRBV4-1 | many | -
CATSRDRAETSGGRVYF | TGTGCCACCAGCAGAGATCGAGCGGAGACTAGCGGGGGACGAGTGTACTTC | TRBJ2-7 | 17 | TRBV15 | many | TRBD2
CASSLDRVSQYF | TGTGCCAGCAGCTTAGACCGAGTGTCGCAGTATTTT | TRBJ2-3 | 12 | TRBV7-8 | many | -
CASSLVGVRGADTQYF | TGTGCCAGCAGCTTAGTGGGTGTCCGGGGCGCAGATACGCAGTATTTT | TRBJ2-3 | 16 | TRBV7-9 | many | -
CASNTQGTYYGYTF | TGTGCCAGTAATACTCAGGGGACCTACTATGGCTACACCTTC | TRBJ1-2 | 14 | TRBV19 | - | -
CASSITGGYEQYF | TGTGCCAGCAGTATTACTGGGGGGTACGAGCAGTACTTC | TRBJ2-7 | 13 | TRBV6-5 | many | -
CSGWDDTQYF | TGCAGCGGTTGGGATGATACGCAGTATTTT | TRBJ2-3 | 10 | TRBV29-1 | - | -
CASRDLTGLGYF | TGTGCCAGCAGGGATCTGACAGGGCTAGGGTACTTC | TRBJ2-4 | 12 | TRBV12-3/TRBV12-4 | many | TRBD1
CASSTSAVPSGSSYNEQFF | TGTGCCAGCAGCACCTCCGCGGTGCCTAGCGGGAGTTCCTACAATGAGCAGTTCTTC | TRBJ2-1 | 19 | TRBV7-9 | - | TRBD2
CASGLAGVLDTQYF | TGTGCCAGCGGACTAGCGGGAGTGTTAGATACGCAGTATTTT | TRBJ2-3 | 14 | TRBV7-9 | many | TRBD2
CSSQGNEQFF | TGCAGCAGTCAGGGGAATGAGCAGTTCTTC | TRBJ2-1 | 10 | TRBV29-1 | many | -
CASSPRDSGANVLTF | TGCGCCAGCAGCCCCAGGGACTCTGGGGCCAACGTCCTGACTTTC | TRBJ2-6 | 15 | TRBV5-1 | many | -
CASSQSIGAYEQYF | TGTGCCAGCTCACAATCCATAGGGGCCTACGAGCAGTACTTC | TRBJ2-7 | 14 | TRBV16 | many | -
CASSQTGEGMNTEAFF | TGTGCCAGCAGCCAGACAGGGGAGGGAATGAACACTGAAGCTTTCTTT | TRBJ1-1 | 16 | TRBV13 | few | TRBD1
CSARAPRGYSNQPQHF | TGCAGTGCTAGAGCCCCCAGGGGATATAGCAATCAGCCCCAGCATTTT | TRBJ1-5 | 16 | TRBV20-1 | many | -
CASSVLTSGATKSSTDTQYF | TGTGCCAGCAGTGTTCTGACTAGCGGGGCCACGAAATCTAGCACAGATACGCAGTATTTT | TRBJ2-3 | 20 | TRBV2 | many | TRBD2
CASSVASLRSSVNTGELFF | TGTGCCAGCAGCGTAGCAAGTTTGAGGTCTAGCGTAAACACCGGGGAGCTGTTTTTT | TRBJ2-2 | 19 | TRBV9 | many | -
CASSRSPGPSGYNEQYF | TGTGCCAGCAGTCGATCCCCGGGACCGTCAGGGTATAACGAGCAGTACTTC | TRBJ2-7 | 17 | TRBV2 | many | -
CASSHSYTGALYNEQFF | TGTGCCAGCAGCCACAGTTACACGGGAGCCCTTTACAATGAGCAGTTCTTC | TRBJ2-1 | 17 | TRBV27 | many | -
CASSSSDWTGSNEQYF | TGTGCCAGCAGCTCGAGCGATTGGACAGGGTCCAACGAGCAGTACTTC | TRBJ2-7 | 16 | TRBV12-3/TRBV12-4 | many | TRBD1
CASSSHNEQFF | TGTGCCAGCTCTAGCCACAATGAGCAGTTCTTC | TRBJ2-1 | 11 | TRBV11-2 | - | -
CASSRTGGDSYNEQFF | TGCGCCAGCAGCCGGACAGGGGGAGACTCCTACAATGAGCAGTTCTTC | TRBJ2-1 | 16 | TRBV5-1 | - | TRBD1
CATSDPLRGSNQPQHF | TGTGCCACCAGTGACCCCCTCAGGGGGAGCAATCAGCCCCAGCATTTT | TRBJ1-5 | 16 | TRBV24-1 | many | TRBD1
CAISDRETGYEQYF | TGTGCCATCAGCGACAGGGAAACCGGCTACGAGCAGTACTTC | TRBJ2-7 | 14 | TRBV10-3 | many | TRBD1
CASSYGTGTRPQHF | TGTGCCAGCAGCTACGGCACAGGCACTCGGCCCCAGCATTTT | TRBJ1-5 | 14 | TRBV7-9 | many | -
CASSSGSYEQYF | TGTGCCAGCAGTTCGGGGTCCTACGAGCAGTACTTC | TRBJ2-7 | 12 | TRBV11-2 | many | -